This T cell receptor (beta chain) derives from a study of vaccination and CD4 T cells after COVID-19. Across the study: Those taking part got two shots of either the BNT162b2 or the mRNA-1273 vaccine.

As for time point: late sampling 161 to 241 days after vaccination in a few convalescent patients. Study-wide results and caveats: Looking at convalescent patients, a median about 86% of reactive clones were present only post-vaccination.

One entry per CDR3 protein results from TCRdb running MiXCR on the PCR reads. The sample gives about 33,000 distinct CDR3 sequences, 36% of which show up once; roughly 6.2% is in the top ten. This clonotype has just a few counts. Its antigen remains unidentified. CDR3 length: 12 residues. V was cut by 8 bases and J by 6 bases, with 12 bases left in between. Per germline, CDR1 SEHNR and CDR2 FQNEAQ (reference sequence). The TCR was taken from a human donor who had recovered from COVID-19. This specimen consisted of CD4+ T cells from blood, obtained about 7 months after SARS-CoV-2 vaccination. The rearrangement links TRBV7-9 to TRBJ2-3; D is possibly TRBD2 (5 bases). CDR3: CASRIEGDTQYF. The DNA for the CDR3 is TGTGCCAGCCGAATTGAGGGTGATACGCAGTATTTT.